Presented here are 9 T cell receptor beta chains from one specimen sequenced in a study of breast tumors, draining lymph nodes, adjacent tissues. TCRdb re-derived calls from the multiplex PCR reads in MiXCR, one entry per CDR3 protein. Here the sample spans under 110,000 distinct CDR3 sequences, 30% being singletons. Samples came from axillary lymph nodes draining the breast cancer. Sequencing was done on a sample of axillary lymph node tissue. The source of these receptors is a female donor with breast cancer. Some clones in this sample may be carry-over from other donors' samples.

This clonotype was seen repeatedly, ten times or more. CDR3 residues: CASSRDRVGQPQHF. The CDR3, as DNA: TGTGCCAGCTCCCGGGACAGGGTGGGACAGCCCCAGCATTTT. The J gene is TRBJ1-5, the V gene TRBV18, with 9 bases identical to TRBD1. Germline trimming cut 6 bases from V and 7 bases from J; bases unmatched to any gene: 7. The CDR3 contains 14 residues. Germline V lookup: CDR1 KGHSH, CDR2 LQKENI.

This clonotype has ten or more counts. The rearrangement joins TRBV20-1 to TRBJ2-1; 12 nucleotides match TRBD2. Germline trimming cut 6 bases from V and 9 bases from J; bases unmatched to any gene: 9. The CDR3 length is 14 residues. Germline V lookup: CDR1 DFQATT, CDR2 SNEGSKA (reference sequence). CDR3 sequence reads: CSAVRTSGTSEQFF. CDR3 sequence (DNA): TGCAGTGCCGTCCGGACTAGCGGGACAAGTGAGCAGTTCTTC.

In its sample, this clonotype was seen a few times. A much larger clone is a single base away; this may be a read error. V and J are TRBV6-6 and TRBJ1-2; D call uncertain. Between the trimmed V and J ends, which lost 7 bases and 8 bases, there was a span of 14 bases. Germline loops: CDR1 MNHNY, CDR2 SVGAGI (reference sequence). The CDR3 consists of 12 residues. The CDR3, as DNA: TGTGCCAGCATCCACTGGGCCTTCGGCTACACCTTC. This sequence encodes CASIHWAFGYTF.

This clonotype was recorded many times. The V call is TRBV15, the J call TRBJ2-7; no clear D gene. Deletions cut 0 bases from V and 9 bases from J, with 9 bases between. There are 12 residues in the CDR3. CDR1 is LNHNV, CDR2 YYDKDF, per germline (reference sequence). CDR3 nucleotide sequence: TGTGCCACCAGCAGAGATCTGGGAAGGCAGTACTTC. Its protein is CATSRDLGRQYF.

Comment on this clonotype: A much larger clonotype is one base distant, so this may be a read error. The V call is TRBV3-1, the J call TRBJ2-1; unclear D gene. CDR3 length: 13 amino acids. In germline, CDR1 is LGHDT, CDR2 YNNKEL (reference sequence). The CDR3 loop is CASSHLVSGERFF. As DNA, the CDR3 is TGTGCCAGCAGCCACCTAGTAAGTGGTGAGCGGTTCTTC.

The chain combines TRBV28 with TRBJ2-7, with no clear D. Deletions cut 3 bases from V and 2 bases from J, with 11 bases between. CDR3 length: 14 residues. The germline gives CDR1 MDHEN, CDR2 SYDVKM. CDR3 in DNA: TGTGCCAGCAGTTTCCCCCCCCAGCCCTACGAGCAGTACTTC. Its protein is CASSFPPQPYEQYF. Variable domain in full (rest from reference TRBV28 and TRBJ2-7): DVKVTQSSRYLVKRTGEKVFLECVQDMDHENMFWYRQDPGLGLRLIYFSYDVKMKEKGDIPEGYSVSREKKERFSLILESASTNQTSMYLCASSFPPQPYEQYFGPGTRLTVT.

This clonotype has at least ten counts. The chain couples TRBV7-3 to TRBJ2-3; D is perhaps TRBD1 (5 bases). V was clipped by 4 bases and J by 1 base, with 12 bases between them. The length of the CDR3 is 15 residues. The germline V gene has CDR1 SGHTA and CDR2 FQGTGA. CDR3 bases: TGTGCCAGCAGCTACGACAGTTTCGGCACAGATACGCAGTATTTT. The encoded protein is CASSYDSFGTDTQYF.

CDR3 nucleotide sequence: TGTGCCAGCAGTTACTCGCCGGGGAACACTGAAGCTTTCTTT. Encoded protein: CASSYSPGNTEAFF. The gene calls are TRBV6-5 and TRBJ1-1, with unresolved D. The V gene's germline CDR1 is MNHEY and CDR2 SVGAGI. V lost 0 bases to trimming and J lost 1 base, with 6 bases between them. The CDR3 runs 14 residues.

This clonotype was picked up many times. The chain recombines TRBV5-1 with TRBJ1-3, with D possibly matching TRBD1 (5 bases). Germline CDR1 is SGHRS and CDR2 is YFSETQ. Trimming stripped 9 bases from V and 4 bases from J, with 14 bases between. The CDR3 spans 13 residues. CDR3: CATRIQGGNTIYF. CDR3 bases: TGCGCCACCAGGATCCAGGGAGGAAACACCATATATTTT.